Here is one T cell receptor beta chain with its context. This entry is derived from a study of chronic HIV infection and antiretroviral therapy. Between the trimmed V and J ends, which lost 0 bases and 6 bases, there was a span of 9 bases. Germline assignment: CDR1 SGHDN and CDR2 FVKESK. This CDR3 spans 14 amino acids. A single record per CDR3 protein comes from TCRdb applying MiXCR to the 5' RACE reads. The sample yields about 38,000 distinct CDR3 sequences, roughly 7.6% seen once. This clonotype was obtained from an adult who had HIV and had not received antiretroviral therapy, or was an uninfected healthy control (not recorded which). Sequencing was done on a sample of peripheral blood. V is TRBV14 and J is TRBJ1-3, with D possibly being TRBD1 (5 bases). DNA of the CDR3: TGTGCCAGCAGCCAAGACAGGGTAGAAAACACCATATATTTT. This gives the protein CASSQDRVENTIYF. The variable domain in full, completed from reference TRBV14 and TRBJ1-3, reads EAGVTQFPSHSVIEKGQTVTLRCDPISGHDNLYWYRRVMGKEIKFLLHFVKESKQDESGMPNNRFLAERTGGTYSTLKVQPAELEDSGVYFCASSQDRVENTIYFGEGSWLTVV.